Listed below are T cell receptor beta chains from one sample, sequenced in a study of CD8 T cells in ankylosing spondylitis. TCRdb itself ran the 5' RACE reads through MiXCR, one entry per CDR3 protein. The sample yields under 250,000 distinct CDR3 sequences, around 32% seen once. Input material: blood, either unsorted or a sorted T cell fraction (not recorded which). The receptors were gathered from a male donor with ankylosing spondylitis or in good health (not recorded which). The CDR3 runs from the conserved cysteine through the conserved F or W. D genes are given only for firm matches. Rows give clone size only sometimes, using once, few, many, or a class for an expanded clone.

>.|TRBV10-2|TRBJ1-4|few
CASSEWATNEKLFF
TGCGCCAGCAGTGAGTGGGCAACTAATGAAAAACTGTTTTTT
>.|TRBV20-1|TRBJ1-2|.
CSATKTDPGGYTF
TGCAGTGCTACGAAGACTGACCCTGGGGGCTACACCTTC
>.|TRBV5-1|TRBJ2-3|.
CASAISLTVNTQYF
TGCGCCAGCGCAATATCACTCACTGTTAATACGCAGTATTTT
>TRBD1|TRBV5-1|TRBJ1-1|.
CASSPTGLNTEAFF
TGCGCCAGCAGTCCGACAGGGCTGAACACTGAAGCTTTCTTT
>TRBD1|TRBV12-3/TRBV12-4|TRBJ2-1|few
CASSSRDRRGDEQFF
TGTGCCAGCAGTTCCCGGGACAGAAGAGGGGATGAGCAGTTCTTC
>.|TRBV7-9|TRBJ2-7|.
CASSPLTGLGEQYF
TGTGCCAGCAGCCCCCTCACAGGGTTGGGGGAGCAGTACTTC
>.|TRBV20-1|TRBJ2-7|many
CSAMEGRGYEQYF
TGCAGTGCTATGGAGGGGAGAGGATACGAGCAGTACTTC
>.|TRBV11-2|TRBJ2-7|.
CASSPFYEQYF
TGTGCCAGCAGCCCCTTTTACGAGCAGTACTTC
>TRBD1|TRBV12-3/TRBV12-4|TRBJ2-4|.
CASSPGTVNIQYF
TGTGCCAGCAGTCCCGGGACAGTAAACATTCAGTACTTC
>.|TRBV29-1|TRBJ2-3|.
CSVASGAGTDTQYF
TGCAGCGTTGCGTCGGGGGCCGGGACAGATACGCAGTATTTT
>.|TRBV10-3|TRBJ2-7|few
CATLGQSYEQYF
TGTGCCACCTTAGGACAGAGCTACGAGCAGTACTTC
>.|TRBV5-1|TRBJ2-7|few
CASSPDSWAGDYEQYF
TGCGCCAGCAGCCCGGACTCCTGGGCAGGGGACTACGAGCAGTACTTC
>.|TRBV5-1|TRBJ2-1|few
CASSRTFENEQFF
TGCGCCAGCAGTCGGACATTCGAAAATGAGCAGTTCTTC
>.|TRBV10-1|TRBJ2-2|.
CASGPNTGELFF
TGCGCCAGCGGCCCGAACACCGGGGAGCTGTTTTTT
>.|TRBV20-1|TRBJ2-7|many
CSARGLGYEQYF
TGCAGTGCTAGAGGTCTGGGGTACGAGCAGTACTTC
>.|TRBV12-3/TRBV12-4|TRBJ1-1|.
CASSLSANTEAFF
TGTGCCAGCAGTTTAAGTGCTAACACTGAAGCTTTCTTT
>.|TRBV20-1|TRBJ1-5|few
CSAKQGGNQPQHF
TGCAGTGCAAAACAGGGAGGCAATCAGCCCCAGCATTTT
>TRBD2|TRBV6-5|TRBJ2-7|.
CASSYGSGGVTYEQYF
TGTGCCAGCAGTTACGGTAGCGGGGGAGTCACCTACGAGCAGTACTTC
>.|TRBV29-1|TRBJ2-2|few
CSVWTYYTGELFF
TGCAGCGTTTGGACATATTACACCGGGGAGCTGTTTTTT
>TRBD1|TRBV6-1|TRBJ2-7|.
CASSPHRGLTYEQYF
TGTGCCAGCAGCCCTCACAGGGGGTTGACCTACGAGCAGTACTTC
>.|TRBV16|TRBJ1-1|.
CASSQSTVSEAFF
TGTGCCAGCAGCCAATCGACAGTCAGTGAAGCTTTCTTT